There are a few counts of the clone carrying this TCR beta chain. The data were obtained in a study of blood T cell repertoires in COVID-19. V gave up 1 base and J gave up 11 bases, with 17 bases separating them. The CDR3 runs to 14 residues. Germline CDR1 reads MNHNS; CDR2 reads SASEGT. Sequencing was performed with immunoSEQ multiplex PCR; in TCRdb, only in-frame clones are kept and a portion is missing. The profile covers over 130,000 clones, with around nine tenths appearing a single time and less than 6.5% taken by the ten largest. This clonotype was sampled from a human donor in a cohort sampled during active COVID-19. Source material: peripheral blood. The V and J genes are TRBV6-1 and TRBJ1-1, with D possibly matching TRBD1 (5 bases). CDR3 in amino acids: CASSEGRGTVTAFF. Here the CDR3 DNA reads TGTGCCAGCAGTGAAGGTAGGGGTACGGTGACGGCTTTCTTT.